A selection of T cell receptor beta chains follows, all from one sample in a study of cytomegalovirus exposure and HLA in healthy donors. The protocol was immunoSEQ multiplex PCR, while the TCRdb copy is restricted to in-frame clones and leaves out a portion. The sample includes some 90,000 clones, roughly 70% seen only once; the top ten take about 2.5%. Sequences were obtained from PBMCs. The receptors originated from a man aged 45-65 years in good health and CMV-seronegative. Each CDR3 is given with its conserved first and last residue. D genes are given only for firm matches. The listing skips clone size in some rows; elsewhere it reads once, few, many or a size class.

D gene	V gene	clone size	J gene	CDR3 protein	CDR3 DNA
NA	TRBV5-1	NA	TRBJ2-7	CASSLSPQYEQYF	TGCGCCAGCAGCTTGTCGCCCCAGTACGAGCAGTACTTC
TRBD1	TRBV19	NA	TRBJ1-6	CASSWNSGQGNSPLHF	TGTGCCAGTAGTTGGAACTCCGGACAGGGGAATTCACCCCTCCACTTT
TRBD1	TRBV5-1	NA	TRBJ2-1	CASSWTGYNEQFF	TGCGCCAGCAGCTGGACAGGGTACAATGAGCAGTTCTTC
NA	TRBV4-1	NA	TRBJ1-2	CASSQDRGLGYGYTF	TGCGCCAGCAGCCAAGACAGGGGATTAGGGTATGGCTACACCTTC
TRBD2	TRBV19	once	TRBJ2-3	CASSIDSGTSVWSDTQYF	TGTGCCAGTAGTATAGACTCCGGGACTAGCGTCTGGTCGGATACGCAGTATTTT
NA	TRBV1	NA	TRBJ2-1	CTSSQRLDYSYNEQFF	TGCACCAGCAGCCAACGACTCGATTACTCCTACAATGAGCAGTTCTTC
TRBD1	TRBV10-3	NA	TRBJ2-7	CAISRMTPGQGAGEQYF	TGTGCCATCAGCAGGATGACCCCGGGACAGGGGGCTGGAGAGCAGTACTTC
NA	TRBV7-8	NA	TRBJ1-5	CASTLSGGYNQPQHF	TGTGCCAGCACTCTTTCGGGGGGATACAATCAGCCCCAGCATTTT
TRBD1	TRBV7-9	NA	TRBJ1-1	CASSSTGTGWAFF	TGTGCCAGCAGCTCGACCGGGACAGGGTGGGCTTTCTTT
NA	TRBV5-1	NA	TRBJ1-2	CASPSGGGKGGYTF	TGCGCCAGCCCGAGTGGGGGAGGGAAAGGAGGCTACACCTTC
NA	TRBV9	NA	TRBJ1-5	CASSVGTGLNQPQHF	TGTGCCAGCAGCGTAGGAACAGGATTGAATCAGCCCCAGCATTTT
NA	TRBV28	NA	TRBJ1-4	CASSFGGQNNEKLFF	TGTGCCAGCAGTTTCGGGGGGCAGAATAATGAAAAACTGTTTTTT
NA	TRBV7-9	NA	TRBJ2-7	CASSPLWSGGDEQYF	TGTGCCAGCAGCCCTTTGTGGTCAGGCGGGGACGAGCAGTACTTC
NA	TRBV2	once	TRBJ2-2	CASTGSNTGELFF	TGTGCCAGCACGGGATCGAACACCGGGGAGCTGTTTTTT
NA	TRBV6-5	NA	TRBJ2-1	CASSRDTNNEQFF	TGTGCCAGCAGCCGGGACACTAACAATGAGCAGTTCTTC
NA	TRBV18	few	TRBJ1-5	CASSRRVGQPQHF	TGTGCCAGCTCCCGCAGGGTGGGGCAGCCCCAGCATTTT
TRBD1	TRBV19	few	TRBJ1-2	CASQQGNYGYTF	TGTGCCAGTCAACAGGGGAACTATGGCTACACCTTC
TRBD1	TRBV28	NA	TRBJ2-5	CASSSPGQRQGTQYF	TGTGCCAGCAGTTCCCCGGGACAGAGACAAGGGACCCAGTACTTC
TRBD1	TRBV30	NA	TRBJ1-6	CAWNAGGGNSPLHF	TGTGCCTGGAATGCAGGGGGCGGAAATTCACCCCTCCACTTT
NA	TRBV5-4	once	TRBJ2-3	CASSLAASALDTQYF	TGTGCCAGCAGCTTGGCGGCTAGCGCCCTCGATACGCAGTATTTT
TRBD2	TRBV7-9	NA	TRBJ2-3	CASSLGLAGSTDTQYF	TGTGCCAGCAGCTTAGGGCTAGCGGGAAGCACAGATACGCAGTATTTT
NA	TRBV27	few	TRBJ1-6	CASSLSEGSGTPLHF	TGTGCCAGCAGTTTATCGGAGGGGTCGGGTACACCCCTCCACTTT
TRBD2	TRBV7-2	NA	TRBJ2-1	CASSLVSGNTYRGNEQFF	TGTGCCAGCAGCTTAGTTAGCGGGAACACCTATCGGGGCAATGAGCAGTTCTTC
TRBD2	TRBV5-6	NA	TRBJ2-2	CASSLGTSGTLGTGELFF	TGTGCCAGCAGCTTGGGGACTAGCGGGACTTTGGGAACCGGGGAGCTGTTTTTT
TRBD2	TRBV27	NA	TRBJ2-7	CASRGLASSYEQYF	TGTGCCAGCAGAGGACTAGCCAGCTCCTACGAGCAGTACTTC
TRBD1	TRBV5-1	NA	TRBJ1-1	CASSLDPGQVNTEAFF	TGCGCCAGCAGCTTGGATCCGGGACAGGTGAACACTGAAGCTTTCTTT
TRBD2	TRBV7-6	NA	TRBJ2-7	CASSSRGAGGPSSYEQYF	TGTGCCAGCAGCAGCAGGGGGGCGGGAGGGCCCAGCTCCTACGAGCAGTACTTC
TRBD1	TRBV6-5	NA	TRBJ2-2	CASRWDRAAGELFF	TGTGCCAGCAGATGGGACAGGGCCGCCGGGGAGCTGTTTTTT
NA	TRBV2	NA	TRBJ2-3	CASRNRAIQGNQPQYF	TGTGCCAGCAGGAACAGGGCCATCCAGGGGAATCAGCCCCAGTATTTT